The source of this T cell receptor beta chain is a study of Graves' ophthalmopathy and Graves' hyperthyroidism. Study results and limitations: In blood, most expanded thyroid clonotypes above 0.001 frequency were also detected.

As the template, RNA transcripts were used to amplify TCR beta CDR3 regions. First-round RT-PCR with HTBI primers preceded a second-round multiplex PCR. Using its own MiXCR run on the multiplex PCR reads, TCRdb lists one record per CDR3 protein. Here the sample spans roughly 220,000 distinct CDR3 sequences, around 45% being singletons. Among the exclusions were patients with other autoimmune diseases, uncontrolled infections, pregnancy or lactation. Each diagnosis was determined on the basis of clinical symptoms, serum thyroxine, TRAb, thyroid ultrasound and orbital computed tomography. PBMCs had their origin in fresh peripheral blood (approximately 10 ml). This clonotype was seen only a few times. The antigen remains undetermined. This sequence was found in an adult man with Graves' ophthalmopathy. Sequencing was done on a sample of peripheral blood.

In DNA, the CDR3 is TGTGCTAGTGGTTTGATACAGGGAGGAACTGGAAACACCATATATTTT. It codes for CASGLIQGGTGNTIYF. The rearrangement uses TRBV12-5 and TRBJ1-3; D is perhaps TRBD1 (6 bases). Germline V gene lookup returns CDR1 LGHNT and CDR2 FRNRAP. This CDR3 comprises 16 residues. V dropped 2 bases and J dropped 2 bases, with 13 bases sitting between them.